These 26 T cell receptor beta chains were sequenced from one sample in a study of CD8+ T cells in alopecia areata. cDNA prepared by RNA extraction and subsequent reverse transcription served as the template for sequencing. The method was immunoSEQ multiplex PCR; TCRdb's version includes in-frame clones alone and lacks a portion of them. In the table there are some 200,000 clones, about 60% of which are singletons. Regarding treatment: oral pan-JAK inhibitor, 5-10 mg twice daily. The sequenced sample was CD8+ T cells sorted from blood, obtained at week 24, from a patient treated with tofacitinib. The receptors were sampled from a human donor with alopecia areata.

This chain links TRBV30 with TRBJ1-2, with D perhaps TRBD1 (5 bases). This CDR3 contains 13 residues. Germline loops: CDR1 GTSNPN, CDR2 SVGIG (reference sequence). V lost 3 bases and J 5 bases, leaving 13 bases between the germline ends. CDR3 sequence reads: CAWSAGGYYGYTF. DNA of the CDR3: TGTGCCTGGAGCGCCGGGGGATATTATGGCTACACCTTC.

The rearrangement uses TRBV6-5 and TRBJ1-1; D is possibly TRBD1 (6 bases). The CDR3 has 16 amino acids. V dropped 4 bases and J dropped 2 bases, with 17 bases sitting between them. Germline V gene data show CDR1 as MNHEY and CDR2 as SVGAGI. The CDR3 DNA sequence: TGTGCCAGCAGTTTACGACAGGTCGGGTACAACACTGAAGCTTTCTTT. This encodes CASSLRQVGYNTEAFF.

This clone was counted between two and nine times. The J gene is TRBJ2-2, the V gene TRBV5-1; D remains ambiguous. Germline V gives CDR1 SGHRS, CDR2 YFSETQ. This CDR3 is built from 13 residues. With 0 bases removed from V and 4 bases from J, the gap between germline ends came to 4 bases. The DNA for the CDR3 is TGCGCCAGCAGCTTGGGAGGCACCGGGGAGCTGTTTTTT. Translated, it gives CASSLGGTGELFF.

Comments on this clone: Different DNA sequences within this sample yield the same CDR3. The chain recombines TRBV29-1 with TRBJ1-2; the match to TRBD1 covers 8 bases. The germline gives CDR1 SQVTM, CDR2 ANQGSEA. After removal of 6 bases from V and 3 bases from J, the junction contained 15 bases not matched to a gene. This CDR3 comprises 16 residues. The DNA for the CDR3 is TGCAGCGTAGAGGGGCAGGGGGCGCGAGGAGACTATGGCTACACCTTC. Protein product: CSVEGQGARGDYGYTF.

CDR3 in amino acids: CASTTGQNYGYTF. The DNA for the CDR3 is TGTGCCAGCACCACCGGACAGAACTATGGCTACACCTTC. The V call is TRBV27, the J call TRBJ1-2, with a possible D match to TRBD1 (6 bases). The CDR3 loop spans 13 amino acids. CDR1 MNHEY and CDR2 SMNVEV come from the germline V gene (reference sequence). Trimming left V 7 bases short and J 2 bases short, with 11 bases between.

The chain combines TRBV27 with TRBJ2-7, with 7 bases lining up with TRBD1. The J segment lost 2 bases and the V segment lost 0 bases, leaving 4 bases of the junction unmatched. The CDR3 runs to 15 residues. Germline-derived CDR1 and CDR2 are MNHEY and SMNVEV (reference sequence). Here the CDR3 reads CASSLSIGTAYEQYF. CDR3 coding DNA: TGTGCCAGCAGTTTATCGATCGGGACAGCCTACGAGCAGTACTTC.

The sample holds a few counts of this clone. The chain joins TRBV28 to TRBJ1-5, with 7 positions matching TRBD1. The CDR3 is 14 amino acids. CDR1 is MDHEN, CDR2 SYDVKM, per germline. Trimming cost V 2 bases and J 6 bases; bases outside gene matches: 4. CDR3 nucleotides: TGTGCCAGCAGTTTAGCTAGGGGGCCTCAGCCCCAGCATTTT. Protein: CASSLARGPQPQHF. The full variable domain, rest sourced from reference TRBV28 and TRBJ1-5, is DVKVTQSSRYLVKRTGEKVFLECVQDMDHENMFWYRQDPGLGLRLIYFSYDVKMKEKGDIPEGYSVSREKKERFSLILESASTNQTSMYLCASSLARGPQPQHFGDGTRLSIL.

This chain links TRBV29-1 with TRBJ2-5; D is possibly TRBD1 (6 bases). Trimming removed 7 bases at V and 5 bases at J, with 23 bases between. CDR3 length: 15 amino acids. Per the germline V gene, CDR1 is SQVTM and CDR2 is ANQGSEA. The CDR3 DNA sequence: TGCAGCGCCCCGGATCACAGGGATATTGGGGAGACCCAGTACTTC. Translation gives CSAPDHRDIGETQYF.

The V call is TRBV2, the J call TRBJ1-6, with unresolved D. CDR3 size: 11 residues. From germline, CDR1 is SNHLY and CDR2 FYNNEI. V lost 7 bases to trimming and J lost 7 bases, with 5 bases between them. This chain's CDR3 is CASKGNSPLHF. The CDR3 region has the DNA TGTGCCAGCAAAGGGAATTCACCCCTCCACTTT.

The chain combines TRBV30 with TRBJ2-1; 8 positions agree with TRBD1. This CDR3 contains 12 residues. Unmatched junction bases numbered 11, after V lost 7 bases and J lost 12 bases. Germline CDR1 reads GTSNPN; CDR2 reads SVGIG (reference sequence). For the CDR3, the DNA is TGTGCCTCTACGACAGGGGTGGCCGGGCAGTTCTTC. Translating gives CASTTGVAGQFF.

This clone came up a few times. CDR3 bases: TGCAGCGTTGAAGGCCCGTTGACAGGGTGGAGAACAGATACGCAGTATTTT. Translated, it gives CSVEGPLTGWRTDTQYF. The chain combines TRBV29-1 with TRBJ2-3, with 7 bases aligning to TRBD1. The V and J ends lost 1 base and 3 bases, in that order; junction bases with no gene match: 13. Per germline, CDR1 SQVTM and CDR2 ANQGSEA. The CDR3 sequence is 17 residues long.

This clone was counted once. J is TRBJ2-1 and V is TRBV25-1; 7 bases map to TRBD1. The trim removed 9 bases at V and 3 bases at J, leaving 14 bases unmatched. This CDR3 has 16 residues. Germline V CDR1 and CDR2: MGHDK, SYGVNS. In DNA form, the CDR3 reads TGTGCCAGTTACGGGACAGTTTCAGGCCACTACAATGAGCAGTTCTTC. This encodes CASYGTVSGHYNEQFF.

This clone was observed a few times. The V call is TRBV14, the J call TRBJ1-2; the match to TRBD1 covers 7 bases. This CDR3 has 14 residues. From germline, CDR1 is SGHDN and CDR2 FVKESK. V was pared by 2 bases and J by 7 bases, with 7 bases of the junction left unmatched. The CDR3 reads CASSQWAGGIGYTF. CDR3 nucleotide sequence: TGTGCCAGCAGCCAATGGGCAGGGGGAATTGGCTACACCTTC.

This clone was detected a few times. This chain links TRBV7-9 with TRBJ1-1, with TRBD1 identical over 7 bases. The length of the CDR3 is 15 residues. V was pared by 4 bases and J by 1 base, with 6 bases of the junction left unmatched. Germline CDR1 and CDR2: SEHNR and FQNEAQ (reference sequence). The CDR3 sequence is CASSYLGDRNTEAFF. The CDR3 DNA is TGTGCCAGCAGCTACCTGGGGGACAGGAACACTGAAGCTTTCTTT.

The CDR3 protein is CASSGWNNANTGELFF. The CDR3 nucleotides read TGTGCCAGCAGCGGGTGGAACAACGCGAACACCGGGGAGCTGTTTTTT. V gene TRBV5-6 combines with J gene TRBJ2-2; D remains unclear. The CDR3 extends over 16 amino acids. The germline V gene encodes CDR1 SGHDT and CDR2 YYEEEE. The V end lost 4 bases, the J end lost 0 bases, and 13 bases lay between the germline ends.

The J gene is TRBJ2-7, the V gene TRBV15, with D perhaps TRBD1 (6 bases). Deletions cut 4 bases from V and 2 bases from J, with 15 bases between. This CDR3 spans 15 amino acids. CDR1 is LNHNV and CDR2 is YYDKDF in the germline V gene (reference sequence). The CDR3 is CATSNGPSGAYEQYF. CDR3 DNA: TGTGCCACCAGCAACGGACCCTCAGGGGCCTACGAGCAGTACTTC.

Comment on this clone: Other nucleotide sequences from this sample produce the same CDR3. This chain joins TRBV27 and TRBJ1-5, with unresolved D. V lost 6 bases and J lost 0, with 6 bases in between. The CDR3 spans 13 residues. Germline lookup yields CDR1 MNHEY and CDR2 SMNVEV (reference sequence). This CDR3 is CASSEYSNQPQHF. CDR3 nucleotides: TGTGCCAGCAGCGAATATAGCAATCAGCCCCAGCATTTT.

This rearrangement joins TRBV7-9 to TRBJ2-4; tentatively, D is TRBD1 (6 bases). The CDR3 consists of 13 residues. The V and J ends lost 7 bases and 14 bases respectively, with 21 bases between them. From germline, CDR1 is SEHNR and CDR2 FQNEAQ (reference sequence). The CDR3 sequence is CASTLKVGGPEYF. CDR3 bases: TGTGCCAGCACCCTAAAGGTTGGGGGCCCTGAGTACTTC. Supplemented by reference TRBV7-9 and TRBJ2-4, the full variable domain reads DTGVSQNPRHKITKRGQNVTFRCDPISEHNRLYWYRQTLGQGPEFLTYFQNEAQLEKSRLLSDRFSAERPKGSFSTLEIQRTEQGDSAMYLCASTLKVGGPEYFGAGTRLSVL.

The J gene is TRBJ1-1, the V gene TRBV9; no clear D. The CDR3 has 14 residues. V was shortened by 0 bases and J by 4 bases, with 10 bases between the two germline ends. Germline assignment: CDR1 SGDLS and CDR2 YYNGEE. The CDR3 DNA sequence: TGTGCCAGCAGCGTAGAGGGAACGGGCACTGAAGCTTTCTTT. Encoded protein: CASSVEGTGTEAFF.

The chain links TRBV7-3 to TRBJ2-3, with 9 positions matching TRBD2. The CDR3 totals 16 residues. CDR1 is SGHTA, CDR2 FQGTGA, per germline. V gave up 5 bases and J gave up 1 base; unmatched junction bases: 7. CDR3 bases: TGTGCCAGCAGCCCCTACTCTAGCGGGGGCACAGATACGCAGTATTTT. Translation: CASSPYSSGGTDTQYF.

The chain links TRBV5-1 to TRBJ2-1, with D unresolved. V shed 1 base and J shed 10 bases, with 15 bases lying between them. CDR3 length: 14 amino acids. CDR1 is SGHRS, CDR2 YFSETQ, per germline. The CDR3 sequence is CASSLYGPNREQFF. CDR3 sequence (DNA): TGCGCCAGCAGCTTGTATGGGCCCAACCGGGAGCAGTTCTTC.

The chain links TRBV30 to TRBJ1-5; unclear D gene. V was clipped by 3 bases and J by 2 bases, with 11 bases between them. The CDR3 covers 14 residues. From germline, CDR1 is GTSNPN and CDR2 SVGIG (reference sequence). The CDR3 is CAWSLIGGNQPQHF. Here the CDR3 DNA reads TGTGCCTGGAGCCTCATCGGTGGCAATCAGCCCCAGCATTTT.

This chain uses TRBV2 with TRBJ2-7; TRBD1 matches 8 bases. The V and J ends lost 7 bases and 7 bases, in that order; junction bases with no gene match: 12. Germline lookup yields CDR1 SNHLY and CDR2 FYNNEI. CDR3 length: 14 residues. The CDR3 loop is CASTTPQGAREQYF. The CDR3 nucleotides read TGTGCCAGCACCACACCTCAGGGGGCGCGGGAGCAGTACTTC.

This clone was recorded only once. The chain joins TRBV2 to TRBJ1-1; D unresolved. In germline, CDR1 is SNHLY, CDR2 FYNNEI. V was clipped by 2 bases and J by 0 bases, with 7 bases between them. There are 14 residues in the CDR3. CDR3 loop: CASSEMGMNTEAFF. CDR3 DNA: TGTGCCAGCAGTGAAATGGGGATGAACACTGAAGCTTTCTTT.

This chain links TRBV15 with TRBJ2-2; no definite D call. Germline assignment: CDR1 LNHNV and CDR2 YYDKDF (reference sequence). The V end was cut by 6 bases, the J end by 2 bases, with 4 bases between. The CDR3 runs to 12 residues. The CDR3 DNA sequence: TGTGCCACCAGACGCAACACCGGGGAGCTGTTTTTT. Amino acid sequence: CATRRNTGELFF. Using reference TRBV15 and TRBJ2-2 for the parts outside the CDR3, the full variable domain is DAMVIQNPRYQVTQFGKPVTLSCSQTLNHNVMYWYQQKSSQAPKLLFHYYDKDFNNEADTPDNFQSRRPNTSFCFLDIRSPGLGDTAMYLCATRRNTGELFFGEGSRLTVL.

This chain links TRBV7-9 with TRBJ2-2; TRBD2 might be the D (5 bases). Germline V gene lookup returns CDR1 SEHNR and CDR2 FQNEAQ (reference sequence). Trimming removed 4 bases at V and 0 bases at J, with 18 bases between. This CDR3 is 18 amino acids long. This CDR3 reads CASSSPAEDGANTGELFF. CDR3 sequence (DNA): TGTGCCAGCAGCTCCCCCGCGGAGGACGGCGCGAACACCGGGGAGCTGTTTTTT. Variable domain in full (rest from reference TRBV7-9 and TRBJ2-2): DTGVSQNPRHKITKRGQNVTFRCDPISEHNRLYWYRQTLGQGPEFLTYFQNEAQLEKSRLLSDRFSAERPKGSFSTLEIQRTEQGDSAMYLCASSSPAEDGANTGELFFGEGSRLTVL.